One and the same sample provided the 21 T cell receptor beta chains below, sequenced in a study of PD-1 blockade in classical Hodgkin lymphoma. Only in-frame clones appear in the TCRdb table, and some are missing; sequencing was by immunoSEQ multiplex PCR. Of over 11,000 clones listed, approximately 78% were seen once; the top ten hold more than 20%. Every patient relapsed after autologous stem cell transplantation, and brentuximab vedotin exposure varied. The sequencing here drew on peripheral blood mononuclear cells (PBMCs), taken before the second cycle of nivolumab. These receptors were taken from a human donor with classical Hodgkin lymphoma.

The chain is built from TRBV28 and TRBJ2-7; a weak D match, TRBD2 (6 bases). Germline V gives CDR1 MDHEN, CDR2 SYDVKM. Deletions cut 3 bases from V and 3 bases from J, with 9 bases between. CDR3 length equals 13 residues. CDR3 residues: CASSFAGGYEQYF. CDR3 sequence (DNA): TGTGCCAGCAGTTTTGCCGGGGGCTACGAGCAGTACTTC.

This clone qualifies as medium-sized. The CDR3 DNA sequence: TGTGCCAGCAGACGGGACTATAATTCACCCCTCCACTTT. Protein: CASRRDYNSPLHF. The chain employs TRBV6-4 and TRBJ1-6; unclear D gene. Trimming removed 6 bases from V and 3 bases from J, with 6 bases in between. CDR3 length equals 13 residues. Germline loops: CDR1 MRHNA, CDR2 SNTAGT.

This rearrangement joins TRBV10-3 to TRBJ2-4, with D possibly being TRBD1 or TRBD2 (5 bases each). This CDR3 contains 13 residues. The germline V and J ends were trimmed by 0 bases and 7 bases, with 7 bases remaining between them. CDR1 is ENHRY, CDR2 SYGVKD, per germline. Written as DNA, the CDR3 is TGTGCCATCAGTGAGTCGTGGGGGAACATTCAGTACTTC. Its protein product is CAISESWGNIQYF.

The gene calls are TRBV6-5 and TRBJ2-3, with D perhaps assigned TRBD1 or TRBD2 (6 bases each). Germline CDR1 reads MNHEY; CDR2 reads SVGAGI. This CDR3 has 15 residues. V was clipped by 0 bases and J by 5 bases, with 12 bases between them. The CDR3 reads CASSYSWGAGDTQYF. In DNA form, the CDR3 reads TGTGCCAGCAGTTACTCGTGGGGGGCTGGAGATACGCAGTATTTT.

CDR3 nucleotides: TGTGCCAGCAGGGAAAACGTGTTACAGCCCCAGCATTTT. It codes for CASRENVLQPQHF. The V and J genes are TRBV6-1 and TRBJ1-5; D unclear. The V end was cut by 6 bases, the J end by 7 bases, with 13 bases between. In germline, CDR1 is MNHNS, CDR2 SASEGT. The CDR3 consists of 13 residues.

This clone was counted only a few times. The rearrangement joins TRBV7-9 to TRBJ2-7; D tentatively fits TRBD1 or TRBD2 (5 bases each). Germline CDR1 SEHNR, CDR2 FQNEAQ (reference sequence). The CDR3 is 14 residues long. The ends were cut back, 2 bases at V and 5 bases at J, with 13 bases in the middle. CDR3 bases: TGTGCCAGCAGCTTATCGGGGCGGCAAGACGAGCAGTACTTC. Amino acids: CASSLSGRQDEQYF.

The CDR3 DNA sequence: TGTGCCAGTAGGCCCGGAGGGGGCGGAATAACCTATGGCTACACCTTC. Amino acids: CASRPGGGGITYGYTF. The V and J genes are TRBV19 and TRBJ1-2, with TRBD1 identical over 7 bases. J gave up 4 bases and V 6 bases, and 14 bases lay outside the gene matches. CDR3 length: 16 residues. Germline CDR1 LNHDA, CDR2 SQIVND (reference sequence).

The chain has TRBV25-1 and TRBJ2-7; D call uncertain. Germline lookup yields CDR1 MGHDK and CDR2 SYGVNS. Trimming left V 1 base short and J 2 bases short, with 9 bases between. The CDR3 runs to 14 residues. The CDR3 bases are TGTGCCAGCAGTGAATCGTGGCTCCCCTACGAGCAGTACTTC. It encodes CASSESWLPYEQYF.

This chain links TRBV19 with TRBJ2-7; TRBD1 matches at 7 bases. The CDR3 has 14 amino acids. In germline, CDR1 is LNHDA, CDR2 SQIVND (reference sequence). Germline trimming cut 3 bases from V and 1 base from J; bases unmatched to any gene: 3. This CDR3 reads CASSIQGDSYEQYF. DNA of the CDR3: TGTGCCAGTAGTATTCAGGGGGATTCCTACGAGCAGTACTTC.

The V gene is TRBV5-1, the J gene TRBJ2-1, with D perhaps matching TRBD2 (6 bases). CDR1 and CDR2 from the germline V gene are SGHRS and YFSETQ. There are 17 residues in the CDR3. Trimming took 4 bases from V and 1 from J, leaving 18 bases between them. CDR3 sequence: CASSRLGSGLSYNEQFF. DNA of the CDR3: TGCGCCAGCAGCCGTCTGGGTAGCGGTCTTTCCTACAATGAGCAGTTCTTC.

The sample holds a few counts of this clone. V and J are TRBV27 and TRBJ1-1; 10 positions agree with TRBD1. With 3 bases clipped from V and 5 bases from J, the junction kept 6 bases outside the gene matches. This CDR3 is built from 15 residues. Germline CDR1 reads MNHEY; CDR2 reads SMNVEV (reference sequence). This chain's CDR3 is CASSLGQGFRTEAFF. As DNA, the CDR3 is TGTGCCAGCAGTTTGGGACAGGGGTTTAGGACTGAAGCTTTCTTT.

CDR3 in DNA: TGTGCCAGCAGCTTAACGTTAGCCTTGGCCAAAAACATTCAGTACTTC. The encoded protein is CASSLTLALAKNIQYF. This chain connects TRBV7-2 to TRBJ2-4; the D is unclear. Trimming took 2 bases from V and 1 from J, leaving 12 bases between them. Germline V gene sequence: CDR1 SGHTA, CDR2 FQGNSA. The CDR3 has 16 amino acids.

The rearrangement links TRBV4-3 to TRBJ2-6; no clear D. Germline lookup yields CDR1 LGHNA and CDR2 YSLEER. Trimming pared 4 bases from V and 0 bases from J, leaving 10 bases between. The CDR3 has 16 amino acids. The CDR3: CASSRGWRSGANVLTF. The DNA of the CDR3 is TGCGCCAGCAGCCGTGGTTGGCGCTCTGGGGCCAACGTCCTGACTTTC.

The V and J genes are TRBV7-6 and TRBJ1-5; D gene uncertain. The germline V gene encodes CDR1 SGHVS and CDR2 FNYEAQ. The CDR3 loop spans 13 amino acids. V dropped 1 base and J dropped 1 base, with 2 bases sitting between them. The CDR3 here is CASSLVSNQPQHF. Here the CDR3 DNA reads TGTGCCAGCAGCTTAGTGAGCAATCAGCCCCAGCATTTT.

The chain uses TRBV18 and TRBJ1-6, with unresolved D. Germline values: CDR1 KGHSH, CDR2 LQKENI. V was pared by 6 bases and J by 8 bases, with 5 bases between. There are 11 residues in the CDR3. CDR3: CASSRDSPLHF. The CDR3 DNA sequence: TGTGCCAGCTCGCGAGATTCACCCCTCCACTTT.

The V gene is TRBV10-2, the J gene TRBJ2-1, with TRBD1 matching 8 bases. This CDR3 spans 13 amino acids. Germline lookup yields CDR1 WSHSY and CDR2 SAAADI. V was clipped by 2 bases and J by 10 bases; unmatched bases: 4. The CDR3 loop is CASSEPGQGEQFF. DNA for the CDR3: TGCGCCAGCAGTGAGCCAGGACAGGGCGAGCAGTTCTTC.

In nucleotides, the CDR3 is TGTGCCAGCAGCTCGGGACAGAGCCAAGAGACCCAGTACTTC. This encodes CASSSGQSQETQYF. The V and J genes are TRBV9 and TRBJ2-5; TRBD1 agrees at 7 bases. Per germline, CDR1 SGDLS and CDR2 YYNGEE. V lost 4 bases, J lost 1 base, and 4 bases stayed unmatched. The CDR3 loop spans 14 amino acids.

Written as DNA, the CDR3 is TGTGCCAGCAGCTCGGGACAGGTTGGTACTGAAGCTTTCTTT. This translates into CASSSGQVGTEAFF. This chain uses TRBV11-3 with TRBJ1-1; 8 positions match TRBD1. Trimming at V came to 4 bases and at J to 5 bases, leaving 6 bases not matched to a gene. CDR3 length: 14 residues. Germline CDR1 SGHNT, CDR2 YENEEA.

In DNA form, the CDR3 reads TGTGCCAGCAGCCTCAACAGGGTCATGGGTGAAAAACTGTTTTTT. As protein: CASSLNRVMGEKLFF. V and J are TRBV27 and TRBJ1-4, with D perhaps matching TRBD1 (6 bases). Germline V gene sequence: CDR1 MNHEY, CDR2 SMNVEV (reference sequence). The V end lost 6 bases, the J end lost 7 bases, and 18 bases lay between the germline ends. The CDR3 consists of 15 residues.

The chain combines TRBV11-2 with TRBJ2-7; D possibly corresponds to TRBD1 (6 bases). CDR1 and CDR2 (germline): SGHAT, FQNNGV. Trimming removed 6 bases from V and 6 bases from J, with 21 bases in between. The CDR3 totals 15 residues. The CDR3 is CASRPLQGPSGEQYF. CDR3 DNA sequence: TGTGCCAGCAGACCTCTACAGGGTCCGTCGGGCGAGCAGTACTTC.

This clone was counted only a few times. This chain joins TRBV29-1 and TRBJ2-3; 7 bases are a match to TRBD2. The CDR3 runs 14 residues. Germline V gene data show CDR1 as SQVTM and CDR2 as ANQGSEA. Unmatched junction bases numbered 9, after V lost 4 bases and J lost 5 bases. The CDR3 nucleotides are TGCAGCGTTGGAGCGGGGCAACTGGGAGATACGCAGTATTTT. Its translation is CSVGAGQLGDTQYF.